The entry below gives a single T cell receptor (beta chain) sequence along with its context. The data were taken from a study of T cell responses to AZD1222 COVID-19 vaccine. On the study more broadly: Second-dose intervals of approximately 4 or approximately 12 weeks were pooled.

Libraries were prepared by immunoSEQ multiplex PCR; TCRdb keeps only in-frame clonotypes and omits some of them. The sample lists 100,000 to 150,000 clones, 80% to 90% occurring once. The sequencing here drew on peripheral blood, taken on day 0 of AZD1222 vaccination. The clonotype comes from an adult in good health.

The CDR3 here is CASSLDSFSYNSPLHF. The CDR3 nucleotides read TGTGCCAGTAGCCTGGACAGTTTCTCCTATAATTCACCCCTCCACTTT. The chain joins TRBV19 to TRBJ1-6; D is possibly TRBD1 (6 bases). The ends were cut back, 6 bases at V and 0 bases at J, with 12 bases in the middle. The CDR3 extends over 16 amino acids. Germline V gene lookup returns CDR1 LNHDA and CDR2 SQIVND (reference sequence).